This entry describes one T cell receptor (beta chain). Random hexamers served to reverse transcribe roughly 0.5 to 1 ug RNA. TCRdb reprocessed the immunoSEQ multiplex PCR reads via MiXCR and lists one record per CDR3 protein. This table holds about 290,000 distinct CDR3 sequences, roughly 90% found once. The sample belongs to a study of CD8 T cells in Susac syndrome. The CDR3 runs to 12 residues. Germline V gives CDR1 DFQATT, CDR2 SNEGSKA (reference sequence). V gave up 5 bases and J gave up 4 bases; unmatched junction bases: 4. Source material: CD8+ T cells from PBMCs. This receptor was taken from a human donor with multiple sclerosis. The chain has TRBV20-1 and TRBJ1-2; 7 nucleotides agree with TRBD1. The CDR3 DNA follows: TGCAGTGCTTGGGACAGAGGCTATGGCTACACCTTC. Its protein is CSAWDRGYGYTF.